This T cell receptor (beta chain) was found in a study of control samples from healthy donors and cancer patients. Libraries were prepared by immunoSEQ multiplex PCR; TCRdb keeps only in-frame clonotypes and omits some of them. The sample shows 120,000 to 150,000 clones, more than 80% of them seen only once. Trimming cost V 3 bases and J 1 base, with 13 bases left between them. Germline CDR1 is SGHRS and CDR2 is YFSETQ. The length of the CDR3 is 15 residues. The sample was blood. J is TRBJ1-1 and V is TRBV5-1; D gene ambiguous. The TCR sequence derives from a man between 18 and 29 years old in good health. The CDR3 here is CASSSLQVSNTEAFF. The DNA of the CDR3 is TGCGCCAGCAGCTCGCTTCAGGTCTCGAACACTGAAGCTTTCTTT.